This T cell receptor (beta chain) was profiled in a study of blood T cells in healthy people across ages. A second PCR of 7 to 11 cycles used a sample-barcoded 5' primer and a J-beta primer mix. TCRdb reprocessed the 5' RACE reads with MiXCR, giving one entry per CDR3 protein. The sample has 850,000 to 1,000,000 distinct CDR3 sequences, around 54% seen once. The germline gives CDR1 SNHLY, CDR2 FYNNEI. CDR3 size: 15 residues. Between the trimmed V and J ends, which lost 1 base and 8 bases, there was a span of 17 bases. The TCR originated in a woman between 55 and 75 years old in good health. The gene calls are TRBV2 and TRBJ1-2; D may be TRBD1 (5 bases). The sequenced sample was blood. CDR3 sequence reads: CASSEGPPGLSGYTF. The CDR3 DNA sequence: TGTGCCAGCAGTGAAGGCCCGCCAGGGCTTAGCGGCTACACCTTC.